These T cell receptor beta chains were read from a single sample in a study of blood T cell repertoires in COVID-19. Some clones are missing from TCRdb's copy, which holds only in-frame ones; the method was immunoSEQ multiplex PCR. The repertoire holds roughly 70,000 clones, with about four fifths as singletons. Sequencing was performed on peripheral blood. The receptors were sampled from a human donor in a cohort sampled during active COVID-19. CDR3s include the opening cysteine and the closing phenylalanine or tryptophan. Each record gives: J gene, clone size, D gene, V gene, CDR3 protein, CDR3 DNA. D genes are given only for firm matches. Part of the rows lack a size; the others show once, few, many or a class for expanded clones.

J: TRBJ1-6
size: NA
D: NA
V: TRBV9
CDR3: CASSVAMESPLHF
DNA: TGTGCCAGCAGCGTAGCTATGGAGTCACCCCTCCACTTT

J: TRBJ1-6
size: NA
D: TRBD1
V: TRBV5-6
CDR3: CASSLRGSSYNSPLHF
DNA: TGTGCCAGCAGCCTCAGGGGGAGCTCCTATAATTCACCCCTCCACTTT

J: TRBJ1-2
size: NA
D: NA
V: TRBV18
CDR3: CASSPGRLAPYGYTF
DNA: TGTGCCAGCTCACCAGGCCGACTAGCCCCCTATGGCTACACCTTC

J: TRBJ2-7
size: NA
D: NA
V: TRBV21-1
CDR3: CASSRRDSSREQYF
DNA: TGTGCCAGCAGCAGACGGGACAGTTCTCGGGAGCAGTACTTC

J: TRBJ1-2
size: NA
D: TRBD1
V: TRBV5-6
CDR3: CASSHGDRVLYGYTF
DNA: TGTGCCAGCAGCCACGGGGACAGGGTGCTCTATGGCTACACCTTC

J: TRBJ2-1
size: NA
D: TRBD2
V: TRBV10-3
CDR3: CAISWTSGSDEQFF
DNA: TGTGCCATCAGTTGGACTAGCGGGAGCGATGAGCAGTTCTTC

J: TRBJ2-1
size: NA
D: TRBD1
V: TRBV5-1
CDR3: CASSPVSGGDEQFF
DNA: TGCGCCAGCAGCCCGGTCTCAGGGGGCGATGAGCAGTTCTTC

J: TRBJ2-3
size: NA
D: TRBD2
V: TRBV19
CDR3: CASSSGRAKDTQYF
DNA: TGTGCCAGTAGTAGCGGGAGGGCCAAGGATACGCAGTATTTT

J: TRBJ2-7
size: few
D: TRBD2
V: TRBV7-2
CDR3: CASSVAGGYYEQYF
DNA: TGTGCCAGCAGCGTAGCGGGAGGGTACTACGAGCAGTACTTC

J: TRBJ2-7
size: once
D: NA
V: TRBV6-5
CDR3: CASSYSMAGRGEQYF
DNA: TGTGCCAGCAGTTACTCGATGGCAGGGCGGGGCGAGCAGTACTTC

J: TRBJ2-3
size: NA
D: TRBD2
V: TRBV4-2
CDR3: CASSQEGAGGTYSTDTQYF
DNA: TGTGCCAGCAGCCAAGAAGGGGCGGGAGGCACCTATTCCACAGATACGCAGTATTTT

J: TRBJ1-1
size: NA
D: NA
V: TRBV5-1
CDR3: CASSPSGQGNTEAFF
DNA: TGCGCCAGCAGCCCTTCTGGCCAGGGTAACACTGAAGCTTTCTTT

J: TRBJ2-2
size: few
D: TRBD2
V: TRBV7-9
CDR3: CASSLAASGRSRTGELFF
DNA: TGTGCCAGCAGCTTAGCCGCTAGCGGGAGAAGTCGGACCGGGGAGCTGTTTTTT

J: TRBJ2-5
size: NA
D: NA
V: TRBV7-9
CDR3: CASSFGAGLGETQYF
DNA: TGTGCCAGCAGCTTTGGGGCAGGGCTTGGGGAGACCCAGTACTTC

J: TRBJ2-5
size: NA
D: TRBD1
V: TRBV7-2
CDR3: CASSLRDRGQTQYF
DNA: TGTGCCAGCAGCCTCCGGGACAGGGGACAGACCCAGTACTTC

J: TRBJ1-6
size: NA
D: NA
V: TRBV9
CDR3: CASSVEPQGNSPLHF
DNA: TGTGCCAGCAGCGTAGAACCGCAGGGAAATTCACCCCTCCACTTT

J: TRBJ2-7
size: NA
D: NA
V: TRBV28
CDR3: CASSLSAGTYEQYF
DNA: TGTGCCAGCAGTTTATCGGCGGGGACCTACGAGCAGTACTTC

J: TRBJ2-1
size: NA
D: NA
V: TRBV5-1
CDR3: CASSLDGGPYNEQFF
DNA: TGCGCCAGCAGCTTGGATGGCGGCCCCTACAATGAGCAGTTCTTC

J: TRBJ1-4
size: NA
D: NA
V: TRBV5-4
CDR3: CASSLAEGANEKLFF
DNA: TGTGCCAGCAGCTTGGCCGAGGGCGCTAATGAAAAACTGTTTTTT

J: TRBJ2-5
size: NA
D: TRBD2
V: TRBV3-1/TRBV3-2
CDR3: CASRPGLASAGLAQYF
DNA: TGTGCCAGCAGACCGGGACTAGCCTCAGCCGGTCTGGCCCAGTACTTC

J: TRBJ1-3
size: NA
D: TRBD1
V: TRBV30
CDR3: CAFDRAGNTIYF
DNA: TGTGCCTTCGACAGGGCCGGAAACACCATATATTTT

J: TRBJ2-7
size: NA
D: TRBD1
V: TRBV5-1
CDR3: CASSFGTGGYEQYF
DNA: TGCGCCAGCAGCTTCGGGACAGGGGGATACGAGCAGTACTTC

J: TRBJ2-2
size: NA
D: NA
V: TRBV11-2
CDR3: CASSLEGAANTGELFF
DNA: TGTGCCAGCAGCTTAGAAGGGGCCGCGAACACCGGGGAGCTGTTTTTT

J: TRBJ1-6
size: NA
D: NA
V: TRBV7-3
CDR3: CASSPGTPYNSPLHF
DNA: TGTGCCAGCAGCCCCGGGACACCTTATAATTCACCCCTCCACTTT

J: TRBJ1-2
size: NA
D: TRBD1
V: TRBV15
CDR3: CATSRRDRGNGYTF
DNA: TGTGCCACCAGCAGGCGGGACAGGGGTAATGGCTACACCTTC